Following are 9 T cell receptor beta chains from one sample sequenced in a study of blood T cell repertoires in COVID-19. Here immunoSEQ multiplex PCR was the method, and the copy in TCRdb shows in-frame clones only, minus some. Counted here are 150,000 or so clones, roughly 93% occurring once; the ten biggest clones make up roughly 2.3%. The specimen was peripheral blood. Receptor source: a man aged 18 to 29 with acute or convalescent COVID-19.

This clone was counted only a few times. CDR3 sequence reads: CASSLATGESPNYFF. The CDR3 DNA is TGCGCCAGCAGCTTGGCCACGGGGGAGAGCCCTAATTATTTCTTC. This rearrangement joins TRBV5-1 to TRBJ2-1, with D tentatively TRBD2 (6 bases). This CDR3 region has 15 residues. Germline values: CDR1 SGHRS, CDR2 YFSETQ. V lost 0 bases and J 16 bases, leaving 23 bases between the germline ends.

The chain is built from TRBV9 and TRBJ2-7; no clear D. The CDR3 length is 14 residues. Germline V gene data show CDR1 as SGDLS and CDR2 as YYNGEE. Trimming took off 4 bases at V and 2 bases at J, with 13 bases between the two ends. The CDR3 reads CASSPFQLPYEQYF. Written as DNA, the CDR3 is TGTGCCAGCAGCCCATTCCAGTTGCCCTACGAGCAGTACTTC.

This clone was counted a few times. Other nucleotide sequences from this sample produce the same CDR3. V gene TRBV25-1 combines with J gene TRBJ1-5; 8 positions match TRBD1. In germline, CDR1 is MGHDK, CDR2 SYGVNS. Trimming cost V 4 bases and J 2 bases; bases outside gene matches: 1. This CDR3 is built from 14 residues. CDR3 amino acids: CASSGGQGNQPQHF. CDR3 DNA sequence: TGTGCCAGCAGTGGGGGACAGGGCAATCAGCCCCAGCATTTT.

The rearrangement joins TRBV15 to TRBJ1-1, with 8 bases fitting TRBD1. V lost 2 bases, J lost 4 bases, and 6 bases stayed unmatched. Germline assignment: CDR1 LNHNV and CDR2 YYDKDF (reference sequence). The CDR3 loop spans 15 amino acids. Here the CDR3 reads CATSRPGGGGTEAFF. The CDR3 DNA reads TGTGCCACCAGCAGACCAGGGGGCGGAGGCACTGAAGCTTTCTTT.

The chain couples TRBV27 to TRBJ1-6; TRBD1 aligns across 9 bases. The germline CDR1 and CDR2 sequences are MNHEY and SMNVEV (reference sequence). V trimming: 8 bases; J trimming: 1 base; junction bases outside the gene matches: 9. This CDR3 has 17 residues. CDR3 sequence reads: CASGSRDRESYNSPLHF. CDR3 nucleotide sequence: TGTGCCAGCGGGTCCCGGGACAGGGAATCCTATAATTCACCCCTCCACTTT.

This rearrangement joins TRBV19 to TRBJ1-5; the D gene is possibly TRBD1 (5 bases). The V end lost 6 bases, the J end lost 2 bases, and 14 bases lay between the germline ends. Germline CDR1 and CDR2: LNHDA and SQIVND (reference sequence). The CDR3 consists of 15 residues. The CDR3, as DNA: TGTGCCAGTAGCACCTTAATAGGGGGCAATCAGCCCCAGCATTTT. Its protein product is CASSTLIGGNQPQHF.

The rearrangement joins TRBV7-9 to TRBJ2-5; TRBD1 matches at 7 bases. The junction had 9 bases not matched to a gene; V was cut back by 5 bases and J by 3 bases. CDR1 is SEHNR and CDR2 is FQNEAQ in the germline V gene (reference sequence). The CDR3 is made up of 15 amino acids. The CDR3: CASSPAGTEKETQYF. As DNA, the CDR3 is TGTGCCAGCAGCCCCGCCGGGACAGAGAAAGAGACCCAGTACTTC.

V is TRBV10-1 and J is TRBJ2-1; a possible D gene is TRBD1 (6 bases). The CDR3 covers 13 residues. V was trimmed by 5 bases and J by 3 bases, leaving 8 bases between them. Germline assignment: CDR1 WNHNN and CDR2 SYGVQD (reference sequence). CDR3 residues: CASSQGSYNEQFF. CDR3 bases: TGCGCCAGCAGTCAGGGGAGCTACAATGAGCAGTTCTTC.

Here the CDR3 reads CASSQSGRVQFF. The CDR3 DNA is TGCGCCAGCAGTCAATCTGGCAGGGTCCAGTTCTTC. The chain carries TRBV23-1 and TRBJ2-1, with D possibly TRBD1 on 5 matching bases. TRBV23-1 is treated as an ORF (open reading frame) with a function not yet certain. This CDR3 spans 12 amino acids. Trimming pared 0 bases from V and 13 bases from J, leaving 10 bases between.